This T cell receptor (beta chain) was documented in a study of blood T cell repertoires in COVID-19. Some clones are missing from TCRdb's copy, which holds only in-frame ones; the method was immunoSEQ multiplex PCR. The data show about 170,000 clones, roughly 90% seen once. The CDR3 spans 16 residues. CDR1 KGHSH and CDR2 LQKENI come from the germline V gene. Trimming took 4 bases from V and 2 from J; bases not matched to a gene: 7. The TCR originated in a woman between 18 and 30 years old who had recovered from COVID-19. The specimen sequenced was PBMCs or T cells enriched from blood (not recorded which). The V and J genes are TRBV18 and TRBJ2-2, with 7 positions matching TRBD1. CDR3 protein: CASSLSGGVNTGELFF. CDR3 coding DNA: TGTGCCAGCTCACTGTCAGGGGGAGTAAACACCGGGGAGCTGTTTTTT.